This TCR beta chain came from a study of blood T cell repertoires in COVID-19. In the study overall: The United States, Italy and Spain supplied acute and convalescent COVID-19 samples.

Cohorts were assigned according to the clinical history that participants reported. V lost 4 bases and J lost 2; bases outside the gene matches: 11. Looked up from germline, CDR1 is LGHDT and CDR2 is YNNKEL (reference sequence). The CDR3 runs 17 residues. The method was immunoSEQ multiplex PCR; TCRdb's version includes in-frame clones alone and lacks a portion of them. The table has roughly 200,000 clones, roughly 83% seen once. Sequenced: PBMCs or T cells enriched from blood (not recorded which). The TCR originated in a man aged 35 to 55 with acute COVID-19. The chain links TRBV3-1 (or the pseudogene TRBV3-2) to TRBJ1-2, with 9 bases that match TRBD1. Written as DNA, the CDR3 is TGTGCCAGCAGCCCCCTTCGACAGGGGGGGATGAACTATGGCTACACCTTC. Its translation: CASSPLRQGGMNYGYTF.